The source of this T cell receptor beta chain is a study of cytomegalovirus exposure and HLA in healthy donors. The study, taken as a whole, reports: Most sequenced TCRs were rare (though some public TCRs occurred in many donors). According to reports, the classifier identified cytomegalovirus status with high specificity and sensitivity. A few chains tied to CMV proved CMV antigen-specific in vitro.

Profiled with immunoSEQ multiplex PCR; TCRdb holds only in-frame clones, not every one. The table shows under 200,000 clones, with just under 90% occurring only once. On this clone: What it recognizes is unknown.

Sequenced input: PBMCs. This TCR was sampled from a woman aged 18-35 years in good health and CMV-seropositive.

The CDR3 DNA follows: TGCGCCAGCAGCTTGGGCGGGGAGAACACCGGGGAGCTGTTTTTT. Its protein product is CASSLGGENTGELFF. The chain uses TRBV5-1 and TRBJ2-2, with a weak D call TRBD2 (6 bases). Trimming took 0 bases from V and 1 from J, leaving 7 bases between them. Germline loops: CDR1 SGHRS, CDR2 YFSETQ. The CDR3 runs to 15 residues.